A single sample gave rise to the 29 T cell receptor beta chains below, sequenced in a study of response to subunit inactivated influenza vaccine. TCRdb processed the RT-PCR reads anew with MiXCR; each CDR3 protein has one entry. The data show about 500,000 distinct CDR3 sequences, roughly 13% seen once. The specimen comprised PBMCs from blood, sampled about 40 days after vaccination. These receptors all come from a man aged 50 or older who received an inactivated influenza vaccine.

The CDR3 coding sequence is TGTGCCAGCAGCTTTCAACAGGGGGAGACCCAGTACTTC. It specifies CASSFQQGETQYF. The J gene is TRBJ2-5, the V gene TRBV7-9, with TRBD1 matching over 7 bases. Germline-derived CDR1 and CDR2 are SEHNR and FQNEAQ (reference sequence). V was pared by 3 bases and J by 5 bases, with 3 bases of the junction left unmatched. CDR3 length equals 13 residues. Supplemented by reference TRBV7-9 and TRBJ2-5, the full variable domain reads DTGVSQNPRHKITKRGQNVTFRCDPISEHNRLYWYRQTLGQGPEFLTYFQNEAQLEKSRLLSDRFSAERPKGSFSTLEIQRTEQGDSAMYLCASSFQQGETQYFGPGTRLLVL.

The chain has TRBV7-2 and TRBJ2-2; D possibly corresponds to TRBD1 (5 bases). Germline V gives CDR1 SGHTA, CDR2 FQGNSA. This CDR3 has 13 amino acids. Trimming stripped 5 bases from V and 5 bases from J, with 9 bases between. For the CDR3, the DNA is TGTGCCAGCAGCCAGGGCCCAACCGGGGAGCTGTTTTTT. Its translation: CASSQGPTGELFF.

This clonotype has a handful of counts. The rearrangement joins TRBV7-2 to TRBJ2-1, with 12 bases lining up with TRBD2. The CDR3 loop spans 15 amino acids. V trimming: 7 bases; J trimming: 5 bases; junction bases outside the gene matches: 6. Looked up from germline, CDR1 is SGHTA and CDR2 is FQGNSA. The CDR3 loop reads CASTLTSGRHNEQFF. CDR3 sequence (DNA): TGTGCCAGCACCCTTACTAGCGGGAGGCACAATGAGCAGTTCTTC.

This clonotype has just a few counts. The chain uses TRBV20-1 and TRBJ2-3; either TRBD1 or TRBD2 may supply D (6 bases each). The CDR3 has 15 amino acids. The germline CDR1 and CDR2 sequences are DFQATT and SNEGSKA (reference sequence). Trimming stripped 6 bases from V and 3 bases from J, with 19 bases between. CDR3 sequence (DNA): TGCAGTGCCATGGAGGGGGGATACTATACAGATACGCAGTATTTT. It is translated as CSAMEGGYYTDTQYF.

V is TRBV7-2 and J is TRBJ2-5; 11 positions agree with TRBD2. This CDR3 spans 14 amino acids. The V segment lost 5 bases and the J segment 4 bases; nucleotides outside the gene matches: 3. Germline V lookup: CDR1 SGHTA, CDR2 FQGNSA. The CDR3 DNA reads TGTGCCAGCAGCAGAGGGACTAGCGGAGAGACCCAGTACTTC. Residues: CASSRGTSGETQYF.

The chain recombines TRBV9 with TRBJ2-2, with TRBD1 identical over 8 bases. The V and J ends lost 0 bases and 5 bases, in that order; junction bases with no gene match: 3. The germline V gene has CDR1 SGDLS and CDR2 YYNGEE. The CDR3 is made up of 15 amino acids. The CDR3 bases are TGTGCCAGCAGCGTAGTAGGGACAGGTACCGGGGAGCTGTTTTTT. Residues: CASSVVGTGTGELFF.

There are a few counts of this clonotype. This rearrangement joins TRBV6-2 or TRBV6-3 to TRBJ2-7; perhaps TRBD1 as D (6 bases). CDR3 length equals 16 residues. V lost 2 bases, J lost 0 bases, and 14 bases lay in between. Germline assignment: CDR1 MNHEY and CDR2 SVGEGT. The CDR3 nucleotides are TGTGCCAGCAGTTACACCACAGGGCACGGCTCCTACGAGCAGTACTTC. This gives the protein CASSYTTGHGSYEQYF.

In this sample, this clonotype turned up a few times. This chain uses TRBV20-1 with TRBJ2-1, with 11 bases identical to TRBD2. The CDR3 has 16 residues. The germline V gene has CDR1 DFQATT and CDR2 SNEGSKA (reference sequence). Losses at the gene ends were 5 bases for V and 0 bases for J; bases not matched to a gene: 6. This CDR3 reads CSADQTSGSSYNEQFF. The CDR3 DNA follows: TGCAGTGCTGACCAAACTAGCGGGAGCTCCTACAATGAGCAGTTCTTC.

The chain has TRBV5-1 and TRBJ2-7; 8 nucleotides agree with TRBD1. With V trimmed by 6 bases and J by 6 bases, 5 bases remained unmatched. This CDR3 has 12 residues. Germline-derived CDR1 and CDR2 are SGHRS and YFSETQ. CDR3 coding DNA: TGCGCCAGCACCCCAGGGGGCGGCGAGCAGTACTTC. It encodes CASTPGGGEQYF. The full variable domain, completed using reference TRBV5-1 and TRBJ2-7, is KAGVTQTPRYLIKTRGQQVTLSCSPISGHRSVSWYQQTPGQGLQFLFEYFSETQRNKGNFPGRFSGRQFSNSRSEMNVSTLELGDSALYLCASTPGGGEQYFGPGTRLTVT.

This clonotype was observed a few times. The gene calls are TRBV6-2 or TRBV6-3 and TRBJ2-7; TRBD1 matches 8 bases. CDR3 length equals 12 residues. Germline loops: CDR1 MNHEY, CDR2 SVGEGT. V shed 8 bases and J 3 bases; nucleotides not matched to a gene: 3. Here the CDR3 DNA reads TGTGCCAGCTGCGACAGGGGCTACGAGCAGTACTTC. Translating gives CASCDRGYEQYF.

The chain employs TRBV29-1 and TRBJ2-5, with 9 bases lining up with TRBD1. The germline CDR1 and CDR2 sequences are SQVTM and ANQGSEA. Trimming removed 6 bases from V and 9 bases from J; junction bases left unmatched: 17. The CDR3 length is 15 residues. The CDR3 spells CSVWTGAPSNKAQYF. The DNA of the CDR3 is TGCAGCGTATGGACAGGGGCACCCTCCAATAAGGCCCAGTACTTC.

J is TRBJ2-7 and V is TRBV20-1, with D maybe TRBD1 (7 bases). CDR3 size: 14 residues. Trimming cost V 6 bases and J 3 bases, with 18 bases left between them. Germline V gives CDR1 DFQATT, CDR2 SNEGSKA (reference sequence). The CDR3 spells CSASRTGGFYEQYF. CDR3 coding DNA: TGCAGTGCGTCGCGGACAGGAGGGTTCTACGAGCAGTACTTC.

V and J are TRBV10-3 and TRBJ2-5, with TRBD1 identical over 11 bases. Germline CDR1 and CDR2: ENHRY and SYGVKD. This CDR3 contains 15 residues. V lost 6 bases and J lost 4; bases outside the gene matches: 7. CDR3 DNA sequence: TGTGCCATCAGCCCGGGACAGGGGGTCACAGAGACCCAGTACTTC. Protein product: CAISPGQGVTETQYF.

The V gene is TRBV29-1, the J gene TRBJ2-1, with 7 bases that match TRBD1. This CDR3 has 14 amino acids. CDR1 is SQVTM, CDR2 ANQGSEA, per germline. With 4 bases clipped from V and 4 bases from J, the junction kept 7 bases outside the gene matches. The DNA of the CDR3 is TGCAGCGTTGTTCGCGACAGGGCTTACAATGAGCAGTTCTTC. Its translation: CSVVRDRAYNEQFF.

This clonotype was seen a few times. Because the CDR3 is missing its conserved closing phenylalanine or tryptophan, this is likely a read error. V usage is TRBV7-9 and J usage is TRBJ2-3; maybe TRBD1 (5 bases). Germline CDR1 is SEHNR and CDR2 is FQNEAQ (reference sequence). Trimming cost V 5 bases and J 2 bases, with 11 bases left between them. There are 14 residues in the CDR3. CDR3 sequence reads: CASSPQQVTDTQYL. The CDR3 region has the DNA TGTGCCAGCAGCCCTCAACAGGTCACAGATACGCAGTATCTT.

The chain carries TRBV7-6 and TRBJ2-5; TRBD1 agrees at 7 bases. The CDR3 totals 14 residues. V gave up 7 bases and J gave up 2 bases; unmatched junction bases: 7. Germline assignment: CDR1 SGHVS and CDR2 FNYEAQ. In nucleotides, the CDR3 is TGTGCCAGCACCCGGGACAGCACACAAGAGACCCAGTACTTC. This codes for CASTRDSTQETQYF.

The gene calls are TRBV15 and TRBJ2-5; 8 bases agree with TRBD1. The V and J ends lost 3 bases and 5 bases, in that order; junction bases with no gene match: 11. Germline V gives CDR1 LNHNV, CDR2 YYDKDF (reference sequence). The CDR3 totals 16 residues. The CDR3 bases are TGTGCCACCAGCAGGCAACCGACAGGGGTCATGGAGACCCAGTACTTC. Encoded protein: CATSRQPTGVMETQYF.

This clonotype occurred a few times. The chain combines TRBV29-1 with TRBJ2-6; D gene ambiguous. V dropped 4 bases and J dropped 1 base, with 2 bases sitting between them. The germline gives CDR1 SQVTM, CDR2 ANQGSEA. The CDR3 covers 12 residues. CDR3 nucleotides: TGCAGCGTTGGATCTGGGGCCAACGTCCTGACTTTC. As protein: CSVGSGANVLTF.

This clonotype was detected ten times or more. The chain couples TRBV5-8 to TRBJ1-5, with 8 positions matching TRBD1. V lost 0 bases to trimming and J lost 7 bases; unmatched junction nucleotides: 6. CDR1 SGHTS and CDR2 YDEGEE come from the germline V gene. This CDR3 has 15 amino acids. This chain's CDR3 is CASSLEDREYQPQHF. In DNA, the CDR3 is TGTGCCAGCAGCTTGGAGGACAGGGAGTACCAGCCCCAGCATTTT.

CDR3 loop: CASSFSRGNYEQYF. Here the CDR3 DNA reads TGCGCCAGCAGCTTCAGCCGGGGGAACTACGAGCAGTACTTC. The chain recombines TRBV5-1 with TRBJ2-7, with D perhaps TRBD2 (6 bases). This CDR3 contains 14 residues. The V gene lost 2 bases and the J gene lost 3 bases, with 12 bases spanning the gap. Per the germline V gene, CDR1 is SGHRS and CDR2 is YFSETQ.

The V call is TRBV4-2, the J call TRBJ2-1, with TRBD1 as a possible D gene (6 bases). Germline CDR1 is LGHNA and CDR2 is YNFKEQ. V lost 0 bases and J lost 2, with 11 bases in between. CDR3 length equals 16 residues. The CDR3 DNA is TGTGCCAGCAGCCAAGATCGGACAGTTGCCTACAATGAGCAGTTCTTC. It yields the protein CASSQDRTVAYNEQFF.

In this sample, this clonotype turned up many times. The rearrangement links TRBV4-1 to TRBJ2-7, with 10 positions matching TRBD2. The germline CDR1 and CDR2 sequences are MGHRA and YSYEKL. This CDR3 is 18 amino acids long. V was pared by 1 base and J by 6 bases, with 15 bases of the junction left unmatched. The CDR3 spells CASSQGLIIPSGRGEQYF. For the CDR3, the DNA is TGCGCCAGCAGCCAAGGGCTCATCATCCCTAGCGGGAGAGGCGAGCAGTACTTC.

The chain joins TRBV29-1 to TRBJ1-1; D remains ambiguous. The CDR3 extends over 13 amino acids. V gave up 5 bases and J gave up 1 base, with 11 bases separating them. Germline lookup yields CDR1 SQVTM and CDR2 ANQGSEA. DNA of the CDR3: TGCAGCGTTAGCCAAGGGTCGAACACTGAAGCTTTCTTT. Translating it yields CSVSQGSNTEAFF.

The genes are TRBV5-1 and TRBJ2-5; D might be TRBD1 (5 bases). The V end was cut by 4 bases, the J end by 4 bases, with 14 bases between. The CDR3 is made up of 14 amino acids. Germline V lookup: CDR1 SGHRS, CDR2 YFSETQ. The CDR3 DNA reads as TGCGCCAGCAGCCACCTGACAGACATAGAGACCCAGTACTTC. Encoded protein: CASSHLTDIETQYF.

V and J are TRBV6-2 or TRBV6-3 and TRBJ2-7; 8 bases align to TRBD1. Trimming removed 8 bases from V and 3 bases from J; junction bases left unmatched: 3. CDR3 size: 12 residues. Germline assignment: CDR1 MNHEY and CDR2 SVGEGT. CDR3 region: CASGQGDYEQYF. The CDR3 nucleotides read TGTGCCAGCGGACAGGGAGACTACGAGCAGTACTTC.

This clonotype appeared a few times. The chain combines TRBV12-3 or TRBV12-4 with TRBJ1-6; D is ambiguous. The CDR3 spans 14 residues. Trimming cost V 1 base and J 6 bases, with 7 bases left between them. CDR3 nucleotide sequence: TGTGCCAGCAGTTTAGGGCCGTTTAATTCACCCCTCCACTTT. It codes for CASSLGPFNSPLHF.

This clonotype has only a few counts. The chain links TRBV11-2 to TRBJ2-7; D could derive from TRBD1 or TRBD2 (5 bases each). Trimming removed 2 bases at V and 2 bases at J, with 16 bases between. CDR1 SGHAT and CDR2 FQNNGV come from the germline V gene. The CDR3 runs 16 residues. CDR3 residues: CASSLLGQSGPYEQYF. The CDR3 coding sequence is TGTGCCAGCAGCTTATTAGGGCAATCGGGGCCCTACGAGCAGTACTTC. The full variable domain, completed using reference TRBV11-2 and TRBJ2-7, is EAGVAQSPRYKIIEKRQSVAFWCNPISGHATLYWYQQILGQGPKLLIQFQNNGVVDDSQLPKDRFSAERLKGVDSTLKIQPAKLEDSAVYLCASSLLGQSGPYEQYFGPGTRLTVT.

The V gene is TRBV7-2, the J gene TRBJ1-1; D perhaps matches TRBD1 (5 bases). Trimming took 1 base from V and 1 from J, leaving 7 bases between them. This CDR3 contains 14 residues. Germline lookup yields CDR1 SGHTA and CDR2 FQGNSA. The CDR3 bases are TGTGCCAGCAGCTTAGACAGGTGGAACACTGAAGCTTTCTTT. Its protein is CASSLDRWNTEAFF.

V gene TRBV6-5 combines with J gene TRBJ2-7, with 9 bases lining up with TRBD1. The V gene's germline CDR1 is MNHEY and CDR2 SVGAGI. After removal of 9 bases from V and 3 bases from J, the junction contained 3 bases not matched to a gene. The CDR3 is 12 amino acids. As DNA, the CDR3 is TGTGCCAGTAAGACAGGGGGCTACGAGCAGTACTTC. It is translated as CASKTGGYEQYF.